This paragraph reports one T cell receptor beta chain. The target antigen is unknown. The sample belongs to a study of regulatory T cells in long-lasting Graves disease. The time point denotes: newly diagnosed GD, antithyroid drugs for less than 3 months. Construction of the TCR library relied on RNA isolated from PBMCs. As a group, patients came from one endocrinology department in Xi'an, China. Arm-PCR of CDR3 regions and iRepertoire HTBI primers were used to build TCR beta libraries. TCRdb re-called the multiplex PCR reads with MiXCR, one entry per CDR3 protein. The sample includes about 470,000 distinct CDR3 sequences, about 15% of them seen just once. Whole-study findings and limits: Comparison showed that persistent patients shared more public clonotypes (about 2,700) than new patients (nearly 1,000).

The CDR3 runs to 15 residues. Germline V CDR1 and CDR2: SGDLS, YYNGEE. With V trimmed by 4 bases and J by 6 bases, 10 bases remained unmatched. These data also featured in a second study, about T cells in Graves' hyperthyroidism and ophthalmopathy. Turning to that study: Patients showing uncontrolled infection, other autoimmune disease, pregnancy or lactation were ineligible.

Source: peripheral blood mononuclear cells (PBMCs), taken at new diagnosis, from a patient treated with antithyroid drugs. The sequence came from a woman aged 25 to 39 with Graves disease. V is TRBV9 and J is TRBJ2-1, with TRBD2 matching 7 bases. In nucleotides, the CDR3 is TGTGCCAGCAGCCAAGGGGCTAGCGGATGCAATGAGCAGTTCTTC. Translation gives CASSQGASGCNEQFF.